This paragraph reports one T cell receptor beta chain. At one end the junction does not follow the germline gene, possibly because of a read error. The source of the sample is a study of cytomegalovirus exposure and HLA in healthy donors. From germline, CDR1 is SSHAT and CDR2 FNYEAQ (reference sequence). The CDR3 runs 19 residues. Both 60 Vbeta primers and 13 Jbeta primers went into the PCR. Sequencing used immunoSEQ multiplex PCR; TCRdb keeps in-frame clones, though not all of them. Among about 76,000 clones listed, 79% were seen once. This chain connects TRBV7-7 to TRBJ2-1, with 10 bases identical to TRBD2. This receptor was taken from a young man in good health and CMV-seronegative. Input material: PBMCs. CDR3 in amino acids: CASSFPGLAQKSSYNEQFF. The CDR3 nucleotides read TGTGCTAGCAGCTTTCCGGGACTAGCGCAGAAGAGCTCCTACAATGAGCAGTTCTTC.